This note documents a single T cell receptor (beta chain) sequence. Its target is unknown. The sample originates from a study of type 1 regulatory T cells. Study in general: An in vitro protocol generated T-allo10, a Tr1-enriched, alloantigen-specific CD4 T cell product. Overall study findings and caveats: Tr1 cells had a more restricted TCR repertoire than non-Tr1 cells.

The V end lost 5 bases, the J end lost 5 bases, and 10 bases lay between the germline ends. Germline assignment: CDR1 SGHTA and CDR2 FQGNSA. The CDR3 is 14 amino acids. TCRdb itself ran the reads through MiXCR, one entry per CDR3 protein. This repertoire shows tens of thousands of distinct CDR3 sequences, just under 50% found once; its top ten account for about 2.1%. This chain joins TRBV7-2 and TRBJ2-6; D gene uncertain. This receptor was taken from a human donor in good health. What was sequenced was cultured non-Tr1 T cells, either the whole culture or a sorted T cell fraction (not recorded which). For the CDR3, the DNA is TGTGCCAGCAGCCCTAAGGTTCGGGCCAACGTCCTGACTTTC. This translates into CASSPKVRANVLTF.